A selection of T cell receptor beta chains follows, all from one sample in a study of spatial heterogeneity in lung cancer. MiXCR was run by TCRdb on the 5' RACE reads, yielding one entry per CDR3 protein. This table holds approximately 6,600 distinct CDR3 sequences, 1.3% found once. Material: lung tumor tissue, obtained at surgery. The receptors here all came from a male donor with early-stage non-small cell lung cancer. CDR3s include the opening cysteine and the closing phenylalanine or tryptophan. The D gene is left open where the match is weak. Each size is how often the clone was seen (once, few, many) or a class if it is expanded.

J gene | V gene | D gene | clone size | CDR3 DNA | CDR3 protein
TRBJ1-1 | TRBV10-3 | - | medium-sized | TGTGCCATCAGGAGGGACCTTACAGGGCAGAACACTGAAGCTTTCTTT | CAIRRDLTGQNTEAFF
TRBJ2-3 | TRBV14 | TRBD1 | many | TGTGCCAGCAGCGACGGGACAGTTAGCACAGATACGCAGTATTTT | CASSDGTVSTDTQYF
TRBJ1-1 | TRBV4-1 | - | many | TGCGCCAGCAGCCAAGATTACCCGGTGAGCGGTGAAGCTTTCTTT | CASSQDYPVSGEAFF
TRBJ1-5 | TRBV20-1 | TRBD1 | medium-sized | TGCAGTGCTAGAGGACAGGGGGTTGGCCAGCCCCAGCATTTT | CSARGQGVGQPQHF
TRBJ2-5 | TRBV6-1 | - | many | TGTGCCAGCAAGAGGACGGAGACCCAGTACTTC | CASKRTETQYF
TRBJ2-1 | TRBV20-1 | - | many | TGCAGTGCTAACGGGCCGGAGGGTGGGCCCTACAATGAGCAGTTCTTC | CSANGPEGGPYNEQFF
TRBJ2-7 | TRBV7-2 | - | many | TGTGCCAGCAGCTCCGGGTTCCCGGGGAACTACGAGCAGTACTTC | CASSSGFPGNYEQYF
TRBJ2-3 | TRBV29-1 | - | medium-sized | TGCAGCTTAAAGAGTAGCACAGATACGCAGTATTTT | CSLKSSTDTQYF
TRBJ2-7 | TRBV3-1 | - | medium-sized | TGTGCCAGCAGCCAGACCGACGAGCAGTACTTC | CASSQTDEQYF
TRBJ2-3 | TRBV29-1 | TRBD1 | medium-sized | TGCAGCGTTGAGAAGGGACAGAGCACAGATACGCAGTATTTT | CSVEKGQSTDTQYF
TRBJ2-3 | TRBV27 | - | medium-sized | TGTGCCAGCAGTCCAGGGACACCAAGGGGTGCAGATACGCAGTATTTT | CASSPGTPRGADTQYF
TRBJ1-3 | TRBV3-1 | - | many | TGTGCCAGCACCCCAGACATCTCTGGAAACACCATATATTTT | CASTPDISGNTIYF
TRBJ1-2 | TRBV15 | TRBD1 | medium-sized | TGTGCCACCAGCATCTTGGACAGGATGGGCTACACCTTC | CATSILDRMGYTF
TRBJ1-2 | TRBV5-1 | - | many | TGCGCCAGCAGCGAGGGTTATGGCTACACCTTC | CASSEGYGYTF
TRBJ1-1 | TRBV30 | TRBD1 | medium-sized | TGTGCCTGGAGTGTACGAGGACAGGGGGCTGCGGCTTTCTTT | CAWSVRGQGAAAFF
TRBJ1-1 | TRBV6-5 | - | many | TGTGCCAGCAGTTGGGGGTGGGGTAGGGGCACTGAAGCTTTCTTT | CASSWGWGRGTEAFF
TRBJ2-5 | TRBV20-1 | TRBD2 | many | TGCAGTGCTGGATCTAGCGGGGGACAAGAGACCCAGTACTTC | CSAGSSGGQETQYF
TRBJ2-7 | TRBV6-1 | - | medium-sized | TGTGCCAGCAGCTCCCGGGCCCACTACGAGCAGTACTTC | CASSSRAHYEQYF
TRBJ1-1 | TRBV7-9 | - | medium-sized | TGTGCCAGCACCGAAGGGGAGAACACTGAAGCTTTCTTT | CASTEGENTEAFF
TRBJ2-1 | TRBV12-3/TRBV12-4 | TRBD2 | medium-sized | TGTGCCAGCAGTCTAAGCGGGAATCCCTACAATGAGCAGTTCTTC | CASSLSGNPYNEQFF
TRBJ2-2 | TRBV30 | - | many | TGTGCCTGGAGTGAAGGGGATAACACCGGGGAGCTGTTTTTT | CAWSEGDNTGELFF
TRBJ2-3 | TRBV7-6 | - | medium-sized | TGTGCCAGCAGCTTTATATCCGCCGATACGCAGTATTTT | CASSFISADTQYF
TRBJ1-1 | TRBV5-1 | TRBD1 | many | TGCGCCAGCAGGTTCGGACAGGGGGGAATGAACACTGAAGCTTTCTTT | CASRFGQGGMNTEAFF
TRBJ2-1 | TRBV7-2 | TRBD2 | many | TGTGCCAGCAGCTCCCAGCGGGGGGGCCGTGGTGAGCAGTTCTTC | CASSSQRGGRGEQFF
TRBJ1-2 | TRBV5-1 | - | medium-sized | TGCGCCAGCAGCCTCCGGGGCTCCATAGGAGATGGCTACACCTTC | CASSLRGSIGDGYTF
TRBJ1-1 | TRBV30 | - | many | TGTGCCTGGAGAAGCACGATGAACACTGAAGCTTTCTTT | CAWRSTMNTEAFF
TRBJ2-1 | TRBV30 | - | medium-sized | TGTGCCTGGAGGTTGGGCACCCAGGGGAATGAGCAGTTCTTC | CAWRLGTQGNEQFF
TRBJ2-7 | TRBV7-9 | TRBD1 | many | TGTGCCAGCAGCGACAGGGATCCCGAGCAGTACTTC | CASSDRDPEQYF
TRBJ2-7 | TRBV20-1 | - | medium-sized | TGCAGTGCTCCCCAGGACGGATCTTGGTCCTACGAGCAGTACTTC | CSAPQDGSWSYEQYF
TRBJ2-7 | TRBV6-2/TRBV6-3 | - | many | TGTGCCAGCAGCCGTTGGTCTCCCATCCGCTCCTACGAGCAGTACTTC | CASSRWSPIRSYEQYF
TRBJ2-3 | TRBV29-1 | - | medium-sized | TGCAGCGTTCTGCCGAGCACAGATACGCAGTATTTT | CSVLPSTDTQYF
TRBJ2-3 | TRBV5-5 | - | many | TGTGCCAGCAGCCCCCGGGACTCGGAGGATACGCAGTATTTT | CASSPRDSEDTQYF
TRBJ1-4 | TRBV7-6 | - | medium-sized | TGTGCCAGCAGCTTATCGGGGGGGTCTAATGAAAAACTGTTTTTT | CASSLSGGSNEKLFF
TRBJ2-5 | TRBV28 | TRBD1 | many | TGTGCCAGCAGTTTGGGACAGTACCAAGAGACCCAGTACTTC | CASSLGQYQETQYF
TRBJ1-4 | TRBV6-2/TRBV6-3 | - | many | TGTGCCAGCAGCCGACTGCTTAATGAAAAACTGTTTTTT | CASSRLLNEKLFF
TRBJ1-6 | TRBV20-1 | - | medium-sized | TGCAGTGCTAGAGATCTTTTGGACAGCACACCTATTTCACCCCTCCACTTT | CSARDLLDSTPISPLHF
TRBJ1-5 | TRBV10-3 | - | many | TGTGCCATCAGTGAGGCAGGGCGCAATCAGCCCCAGCATTTT | CAISEAGRNQPQHF
TRBJ2-7 | TRBV6-6 | - | many | TGTGCCAGCTTTGATCCCCCCTACGAGCAGTACTTC | CASFDPPYEQYF
TRBJ2-7 | TRBV4-1 | - | medium-sized | TGCGCCAGCAGCCCGCTGACGGAGGGAAACGAGCAGTACTTC | CASSPLTEGNEQYF
TRBJ2-3 | TRBV25-1 | - | many | TGTGCCAGCAGTGGTCTCCAATATACGCAGTATTTT | CASSGLQYTQYF
TRBJ1-3 | TRBV5-6 | - | many | TGTGCCAGCAGCCATAGCTCTGGAAACACCATATATTTT | CASSHSSGNTIYF
TRBJ1-4 | TRBV25-1 | - | medium-sized | TGTGCCAGCAGGAGGGACTCATCTGAAAAACTGTTTTTT | CASRRDSSEKLFF
TRBJ2-2 | TRBV6-5 | - | many | TGTGCCAGCAGTAGGGGGACTGCGACCGGGGAGCTGTTTTTT | CASSRGTATGELFF
TRBJ2-5 | TRBV25-1 | - | medium-sized | TGTGCCAGCAGTGGGGCCCAGACAGGAATGGAGACCCAGTACTTC | CASSGAQTGMETQYF
TRBJ2-2 | TRBV20-1 | - | large | TGCAGTGCCCGGTGGAGGGAGGAGAACACCGGGGAGCTGTTTTTT | CSARWREENTGELFF
TRBJ1-5 | TRBV12-3/TRBV12-4 | TRBD1 | many | TGTGCCAGCAGTTTAGCACAGGGGGCAGATCAGCCCCAGCATTTT | CASSLAQGADQPQHF